Presented here are 26 T cell receptor beta chains from one specimen sequenced in a study of shared clonotypes between healthy human individuals. The data were produced by immunoSEQ multiplex PCR, yet TCRdb's version contains in-frame clones alone and is incomplete. The table has hundreds of thousands of clones, about 74% seen once. The material sequenced was PBMCs. These receptors were taken from a woman in her forties in good health. Some clones in this sample may be carry-over from other donors' samples.

This rearrangement joins TRBV30 to TRBJ2-1; perhaps TRBD2 as D (6 bases). The CDR3 runs to 15 residues. Trimming took off 1 base at V and 1 base at J, with 11 bases between the two ends. The V gene's germline CDR1 is GTSNPN and CDR2 SVGIG (reference sequence). The CDR3 spells CAWSDDGSSYNEQFF. The CDR3 nucleotides are TGTGCCTGGAGTGATGACGGGAGTTCCTACAATGAGCAGTTCTTC.

This chain uses TRBV5-1 with TRBJ2-1; D is undetermined. V lost 0 bases and J 5 bases, leaving 6 bases between the germline ends. This CDR3 has 13 amino acids. Germline V gene sequence: CDR1 SGHRS, CDR2 YFSETQ. Here the CDR3 DNA reads TGCGCCAGCAGCTTGGTAGGGAACAATGAGCAGTTCTTC. This encodes CASSLVGNNEQFF.

CDR3 loop: CASSSRASGSSEQFF. DNA for the CDR3: TGTGCCAGCAGCTCCCGGGCTAGCGGGAGCAGTGAGCAGTTCTTC. This chain uses TRBV11-3 with TRBJ2-1; TRBD2 agrees at 10 bases. The CDR3 sequence is 15 residues long. Germline loops: CDR1 SGHNT, CDR2 YENEEA. J gave up 9 bases and V 4 bases, and 9 bases lay outside the gene matches.

A note on this clone: A read error may explain this, as a much larger clone is one base away. The V call is TRBV6-1, the J call TRBJ1-5, with D tentatively TRBD1 (6 bases). CDR1 is MNHNS, CDR2 SASEGT, per germline. The CDR3 extends over 12 amino acids. CDR3 in amino acids: CASLRGHQPRHF. DNA of the CDR3: TGTGCCAGCCTCCGGGGGCATCAGCCCCGGCATTTT.

This chain connects TRBV15 to TRBJ1-2; 9 bases line up with TRBD1. V was pared by 5 bases and J by 4 bases, with 8 bases of the junction left unmatched. Germline lookup yields CDR1 LNHNV and CDR2 YYDKDF (reference sequence). There are 15 residues in the CDR3. CDR3 residues: CATSPRDRVAYGYTF. The CDR3 region has the DNA TGTGCCACCAGCCCCCGGGACAGGGTAGCCTATGGCTACACCTTC. The full variable domain, its missing parts supplied by reference TRBV15 and TRBJ1-2, is DAMVIQNPRYQVTQFGKPVTLSCSQTLNHNVMYWYQQKSSQAPKLLFHYYDKDFNNEADTPDNFQSRRPNTSFCFLDIRSPGLGDTAMYLCATSPRDRVAYGYTFGSGTRLTVV.

V usage is TRBV27 and J usage is TRBJ2-5, with TRBD1 as a possible D gene (6 bases). The CDR3 extends over 15 amino acids. V lost 6 bases and J lost 5, with 19 bases in between. Germline CDR1 MNHEY, CDR2 SMNVEV (reference sequence). The CDR3 DNA reads TGTGCCAGCAGCCGGACAGCCATCCTACAGGAGACCCAGTACTTC. This gives the protein CASSRTAILQETQYF.

The chain joins TRBV7-9 to TRBJ2-1; 8 bases fit TRBD1. The junction had 6 bases not matched to a gene; V was cut back by 5 bases and J by 12 bases. The CDR3 length is 12 residues. Germline V gives CDR1 SEHNR, CDR2 FQNEAQ (reference sequence). The CDR3: CASSPGQGLQFF. In DNA form, the CDR3 reads TGTGCCAGCAGCCCCGGACAGGGTCTGCAGTTCTTC.

CDR3 residues: CASSPQTQETQYF. As DNA, the CDR3 is TGCGCCAGCAGCCCCCAAACCCAAGAGACCCAGTACTTC. This chain uses TRBV5-1 with TRBJ2-5; D uncertain. The length of the CDR3 is 13 residues. V dropped 4 bases and J dropped 1 base, with 8 bases sitting between them. CDR1 is SGHRS, CDR2 YFSETQ, per germline. The whole variable domain, filled in from reference TRBV5-1 and TRBJ2-5, reads KAGVTQTPRYLIKTRGQQVTLSCSPISGHRSVSWYQQTPGQGLQFLFEYFSETQRNKGNFPGRFSGRQFSNSRSEMNVSTLELGDSALYLCASSPQTQETQYFGPGTRLLVL.

This chain links TRBV28 with TRBJ1-2, with a weak D call TRBD1 (5 bases). The CDR3 is made up of 13 amino acids. The V and J ends lost 5 bases and 4 bases respectively, with 11 bases between them. Per germline, CDR1 MDHEN and CDR2 SYDVKM. The CDR3 region is CASSGRQFYGYTF. In DNA form, the CDR3 reads TGTGCCAGCAGTGGGAGACAGTTCTATGGCTACACCTTC.

This clone was recorded only once. A far larger clone differs by one base, so this is likely a read error. This CDR3 is also generated by other DNA sequences in the sample. The chain uses TRBV7-2 and TRBJ1-1; D remains ambiguous. CDR3 size: 14 residues. From germline, CDR1 is SGHTA and CDR2 FQGNSA. This chain's CDR3 is CASSFGMLNTEAFF. The CDR3 nucleotides are TGTGCCAGCAGCTTCGGGATGTTGAACACTGAAGCTTTCTTC.

The chain recombines TRBV7-2 with TRBJ2-7, with 9 bases matching TRBD1. Germline V gives CDR1 SGHTA, CDR2 FQGNSA. The CDR3 covers 16 residues. V gave up 2 bases and J gave up 2 bases; unmatched junction bases: 7. The CDR3 reads CASSLKGTGKTYEQYF. The CDR3 region has the DNA TGTGCCAGCAGCTTAAAGGGGACAGGGAAAACCTACGAGCAGTACTTC.

The count of this clone is one. The chain carries TRBV7-8 and TRBJ2-7; 7 bases line up with TRBD2. This CDR3 has 17 amino acids. Trimming took 2 bases from V and 0 from J; bases not matched to a gene: 10. The germline CDR1 and CDR2 sequences are SGHVS and FQNEAQ. CDR3 sequence: CASSLSRSSGASYEQYF. CDR3 bases: TGTGCCAGCAGCTTAAGTCGATCTAGCGGAGCCTCCTACGAGCAGTACTTC.

This clone was counted a single time. The chain combines TRBV10-2 with TRBJ2-2; TRBD2 matches at 11 bases. J was trimmed by 7 bases and V by 7 bases; bases with no gene match: 8. This CDR3 has 15 residues. Germline V gives CDR1 WSHSY, CDR2 SAAADI. The CDR3 DNA is TGCGCCAGCAAGGGGGTAGCGGGAGGGTTCGGGGAGCTGTTTTTT. As protein: CASKGVAGGFGELFF.

This clone was counted a single time. The chain carries TRBV10-3 and TRBJ2-3; weak D call: TRBD2 (6 bases). Trimming took 6 bases from V and 9 from J, leaving 16 bases between them. Germline V gives CDR1 ENHRY, CDR2 SYGVKD. The CDR3 length is 13 residues. CDR3 bases: TGTGCCATCAGCCCTCCACCGGGACTGACGCAGTATTTT. This codes for CAISPPPGLTQYF.

The chain combines TRBV4-1 with TRBJ2-7; a weak D match, TRBD2 (5 bases). This CDR3 is 15 amino acids long. Trimming pared 6 bases from V and 2 bases from J, leaving 17 bases between. The germline V gene has CDR1 MGHRA and CDR2 YSYEKL. CDR3 sequence: CASSKSGFGTYEQYF. CDR3 DNA sequence: TGCGCCAGCAGTAAGTCGGGGTTCGGGACCTACGAGCAGTACTTC.

As for this clone: A clone one base away is much larger, so this may be a read error. The chain is built from TRBV5-4 and TRBJ2-3, with 8 bases matching TRBD2. The V segment lost 2 bases and the J segment 2 bases; nucleotides outside the gene matches: 1. Germline V CDR1 and CDR2: SGHNT, YYREEE (reference sequence). The CDR3 has 14 residues. The CDR3 DNA sequence: TGTGCCAGCAGCTTTAGCGGGACCACAGATACGCAGTATTTT. As protein: CASSFSGTTDTQYF.

With respect to this clone: A far more abundant clone sits one base away, making this likely a read error. At the DNA level, this CDR3 is encoded by other sequences in the same sample as well. The chain joins TRBV27 to TRBJ2-7; D is perhaps TRBD1 (8 bases). Germline assignment: CDR1 MNHEY and CDR2 SMNVEV (reference sequence). The CDR3 is 14 residues long. The CDR3 DNA reads as TGTGCCAGCAGTAAACAGGGGGAGGGTTACGAGCAGTATTTC. Translation: CASSKQGEGYEQYF.

This sequence joins TRBV30 and TRBJ2-1, with D unresolved. Trimming took 1 base from V and 8 from J, leaving 24 bases between them. Germline CDR1 reads GTSNPN; CDR2 reads SVGIG (reference sequence). The CDR3 totals 17 residues. CDR3 DNA: TGTGCCTGGAGTGACCAAGCCGACCCAGAGTTATGGGATGAGCAGTTCTTC. This encodes CAWSDQADPELWDEQFF.

The chain couples TRBV7-2 to TRBJ2-5; tentative D call: TRBD2 (6 bases). Trimming removed 1 base at V and 4 bases at J, with 16 bases between. This CDR3 spans 16 amino acids. Per germline, CDR1 SGHTA and CDR2 FQGNSA. The CDR3 DNA follows: TGTGCCAGCAGCTTAGGGATTCGGCGGGATGGAGAGACCCAGTACTTC. The encoded protein is CASSLGIRRDGETQYF.

Points on this clone: A much bigger clone sits one base away, suggesting this may be a read error. V is TRBV7-2 and J is TRBJ2-7; D not resolved. Germline V gene lookup returns CDR1 SGHTA and CDR2 FQGNSA. The CDR3 has 13 residues. V shed 2 bases and J shed 2 bases, with 7 bases lying between them. CDR3 nucleotides: TGTGCCAGCAGCTTACCTCAGGCCTACGAGCAGTACTTC. Its protein is CASSLPQAYEQYF.

This rearrangement joins TRBV11-2 to TRBJ2-1, with 11 positions matching TRBD1. With V trimmed by 4 bases and J by 5 bases, 10 bases remained unmatched. This CDR3 has 17 residues. Germline assignment: CDR1 SGHAT and CDR2 FQNNGV. This chain's CDR3 is CASSSPHGQGANNEQFF. DNA for the CDR3: TGTGCCAGCAGCTCACCCCACGGACAGGGGGCTAACAATGAGCAGTTCTTC.

Of note for this clone: This sequence is one base from a far larger clone and is likely a read error. CDR3 DNA: TGTGCCAGCAGCGGGGAACTCACAGATACGCAGTATTTT. Residues: CASSGELTDTQYF. This chain uses TRBV6-4 with TRBJ2-3; perhaps TRBD2 as D (5 bases). The germline CDR1 and CDR2 sequences are MRHNA and SNTAGT. V gave up 6 bases and J gave up 2 bases, with 9 bases separating them. This CDR3 comprises 13 residues.

J is TRBJ2-7 and V is TRBV14; 7 bases are shared with TRBD1. The CDR3 loop spans 15 amino acids. The germline V gene encodes CDR1 SGHDN and CDR2 FVKESK. V was pared by 4 bases and J by 5 bases, with 11 bases of the junction left unmatched. The CDR3 loop is CASSLGPGGLNEQYF. CDR3 nucleotides: TGTGCCAGCAGCCTCGGCCCAGGGGGTTTGAACGAGCAGTACTTC.

This clone was observed a few times. The V and J genes are TRBV7-2 and TRBJ1-2; no reliable D call. The CDR3 runs to 11 residues. Trimming removed 1 base at V and 7 bases at J, with 4 bases between. The germline V gene encodes CDR1 SGHTA and CDR2 FQGNSA. CDR3 residues: CASSLEFGYTF. Written as DNA, the CDR3 is TGTGCCAGCAGCTTAGAATTTGGCTACACCTTC.

On this clone: A read error is the likely source, as a far larger clone sits one nucleotide away. The same CDR3 is also encoded by other DNA sequences in this sample. The rearrangement uses TRBV6-5 and TRBJ1-2, with D maybe TRBD1 (5 bases). V shed 8 bases and J shed 8 bases, with 18 bases lying between them. Germline V lookup: CDR1 MNHEY, CDR2 SVGAGI. The CDR3 consists of 13 residues. CDR3 bases: TGTGCCAGCCAAAGGGGTTCGACGGACGGCTACACCTTC. Protein sequence: CASQRGSTDGYTF.

There are many counts of this clone. The CDR3 nucleotides read TGCGCCAGCAGCTTGGTGTCAGGCAGCAATCAGCCCCAGCATTTT. This codes for CASSLVSGSNQPQHF. The chain has TRBV5-1 and TRBJ1-5; D is unclear. The CDR3 runs to 15 residues. V dropped 0 bases and J dropped 1 base, with 8 bases sitting between them. Germline lookup yields CDR1 SGHRS and CDR2 YFSETQ.